These T cell receptor beta chains were read from a single sample in a study of blood T cell repertoires in COVID-19. Libraries were prepared by immunoSEQ multiplex PCR; TCRdb keeps only in-frame clonotypes and omits some of them. The data contain about 180,000 clones, more than 65% of them seen just once; the ten biggest clones take up 15% to 20%. The sequenced material came from PBMCs or T cells enriched from blood (not recorded which). Receptor source: a man in his sixties who had recovered from COVID-19. Both conserved end residues are part of each CDR3. D genes are given only for firm matches. Where a row states a size, it is once, few, many or the class of an expanded clone; other rows omit it.

d_gene,v_gene,abundance,j_gene,CDR3aa,CDR3nt
-,TRBV19,-,TRBJ1-2,CASSIEGGDAYGYTF,TGTGCCAGTAGTATAGAAGGGGGAGACGCCTATGGCTACACCTTC
-,TRBV6-5,once,TRBJ1-5,CASTPLGNQPQHF,TGTGCCAGCACACCGTTAGGCAATCAGCCCCAGCATTTT
TRBD2,TRBV7-2,-,TRBJ2-2,CASSLGTILGAGELFF,TGTGCCAGCAGCCTTGGGACTATCCTAGGGGCCGGGGAGCTGTTTTTT
TRBD1,TRBV27,-,TRBJ2-7,CASSFGQGEQYF,TGTGCCAGCAGTTTTGGACAGGGCGAGCAGTACTTC
-,TRBV27,-,TRBJ2-3,CASSLVLATDTQYF,TGTGCCAGCAGTCTTGTACTAGCAACAGATACGCAGTATTTT
TRBD1,TRBV3-1/TRBV3-2,-,TRBJ2-3,CASSLQGGSLGDTQYF,TGTGCCAGCAGTCTACAGGGGGGCTCCCTCGGAGATACGCAGTATTTT
-,TRBV5-1,many,TRBJ1-4,CASSPRGGDEKLFF,TGCGCCAGCAGTCCCCGGGGTGGGGATGAAAAACTGTTTTTT
-,TRBV5-1,-,TRBJ2-6,CASSLSEGTTGANVLTF,TGCGCCAGCAGCTTGTCGGAGGGGACCACTGGGGCCAACGTCCTGACTTTC
-,TRBV11-2,-,TRBJ1-3,CASSLLSGNTIYF,TGTGCCAGCAGCTTACTGTCCGGAAACACCATATATTTT
-,TRBV19,-,TRBJ2-3,CASSYIAAVNTDTQYF,TGTGCCAGTTCGTACATAGCAGCAGTAAACACAGATACGCAGTATTTT
-,TRBV3-1/TRBV3-2,-,TRBJ2-1,CASSQITGTNYNEQFF,TGTGCCAGCAGCCAAATTACCGGGACAAACTACAATGAGCAGTTCTTC
-,TRBV5-5,-,TRBJ1-4,CASSLSGVNEKLFF,TGTGCCAGCAGCTTGTCGGGGGTCAATGAAAAACTGTTTTTT
-,TRBV4-1,-,TRBJ2-6,CASSQLLTAGANVLTF,TGCGCCAGCAGCCAACTTCTGACAGCTGGGGCCAACGTCCTGACTTTC
-,TRBV30,-,TRBJ1-2,CAWSEGLQGPYGYTF,TGTGCCTGGAGTGAGGGGCTACAGGGTCCCTATGGCTACACCTTC
-,TRBV11-2,once,TRBJ1-6,CASSLAVLNSPLHF,TGTGCCAGCAGCTTAGCGGTACTTAATTCACCCCTCCACTTT
TRBD1,TRBV6-1,-,TRBJ1-6,CASSELGDSNSPLHF,TGTGCCAGCAGTGAATTGGGGGACAGTAATTCACCCCTCCACTTT
-,TRBV18,-,TRBJ2-1,CASSPSSYNEQFF,TGTGCCAGCTCACCCAGCTCCTACAATGAGCAGTTCTTC
TRBD1,TRBV29-1,-,TRBJ1-4,CSVKTGQGIEKLFF,TGCAGCGTTAAAACGGGACAGGGGATTGAAAAACTGTTTTTT
TRBD1,TRBV7-9,-,TRBJ1-6,CASSFYRGLYNSPLHF,TGTGCCAGCAGCTTCTATAGGGGGCTGTATAATTCACCCCTCCACTTT
TRBD2,TRBV10-2,-,TRBJ2-7,CASSEGLAGSGQYF,TGCGCCAGCAGTGAGGGACTAGCAGGATCTGGGCAGTACTTC
TRBD2,TRBV19,many,TRBJ2-1,CASSTRTSGLNEQFF,TGTGCCAGTAGTACCCGGACTAGCGGGCTGAATGAGCAGTTCTTC
-,TRBV20-1,-,TRBJ2-3,CSVGEVDTQYF,TGCAGTGTTGGGGAGGTGGATACGCAGTATTTT
TRBD1,TRBV11-3,-,TRBJ2-2,CASSSWDRGNTGELFF,TGTGCCAGCAGCTCCTGGGACAGGGGGAACACCGGGGAGCTGTTTTTT